The 29 T cell receptor beta chains below were found in one sample sequenced in a study of molecular identifiers for immune sequencing clone quantification listed by TCRdb under 2018. To prepare the library, PCR was applied. The instrument given in TCRdb is Illumina HiSeq 4000. TCRdb took the public reads, trimmed them with fastp at Q25, ran MiXCR for clone calling and kept in-frame beta chains. Records with the same CDR3 protein are collapsed into one entry carrying the most frequent genes and DNA. Within this sample are 55,000 to 75,000 distinct CDR3 sequences, with roughly 18% of them counted one time only. Of the sample, 1.5% to 1.9% is held by the ten largest clones. Sample: naive CD8+ T cells from blood, with Jurkat cell RNA spiked in. This specimen's cell subset or site label, interpreted: FACS-sorted CD8+CD4-CCR7+CD45RA+ naive T cells. These receptor sequences come from a human donor in good health. Some libraries in this study had Jurkat cell RNA spiked in.

This clonotype was seen repeatedly, ten times or more. The rearrangement uses TRBV4-3 and TRBJ2-3, with TRBD2 identical over 14 bases. There are 16 residues in the CDR3. V gave up 4 bases and J gave up 5 bases; unmatched junction bases: 5. Germline assignment: CDR1 LGHNA and CDR2 YSLEER. CDR3 coding DNA: TGCGCCAGCAGCCTAGGGACTAGCGGGAGCGTAGATACGCAGTATTTT. Translated, it gives CASSLGTSGSVDTQYF.

This clonotype was detected ten times or more. This chain connects TRBV13 to TRBJ2-7; the D is unclear. The V gene lost 1 base and the J gene lost 0 bases, with 10 bases spanning the gap. CDR3 size: 15 residues. Germline V gives CDR1 PRHDT, CDR2 FYEKMQ (reference sequence). The CDR3 bases are TGTGCCAGCAGCTTAGAACTGCCCGGCTCCTACGAGCAGTACTTC. Translated, it gives CASSLELPGSYEQYF.

The chain recombines TRBV14 with TRBJ2-2; possible D gene TRBD2, 6 bases. CDR1 is SGHDN, CDR2 FVKESK, per germline. There are 15 residues in the CDR3. Trimming took 2 bases from V and 0 from J, leaving 7 bases between them. The CDR3 sequence: CASSQWGANTGELFF. In DNA, the CDR3 is TGTGCCAGCAGCCAATGGGGGGCGAACACCGGGGAGCTGTTTTTT. Full variable domain (missing parts from reference TRBV14 and TRBJ2-2): EAGVTQFPSHSVIEKGQTVTLRCDPISGHDNLYWYRRVMGKEIKFLLHFVKESKQDESGMPNNRFLAERTGGTYSTLKVQPAELEDSGVYFCASSQWGANTGELFFGEGSRLTVL.

In its sample, this clonotype was seen many times. The rearrangement uses TRBV30 and TRBJ2-1; D unclear. Per the germline V gene, CDR1 is GTSNPN and CDR2 is SVGIG (reference sequence). CDR3 length equals 12 residues. V was trimmed by 0 bases and J by 6 bases, leaving 6 bases between them. The CDR3 nucleotides read TGTGCCTGGAGTGTACTCGGCAATGAGCAGTTCTTC. It codes for CAWSVLGNEQFF.

With regard to this clonotype: One end of the junction fails to match germline, which may point to a read error. CDR3 protein: CASSLAGRGHGSNNSPLHF. In DNA form, the CDR3 reads TGTGCCAGCAGCTTGGCGGGCAGGGGTCACGGTTCCAATAATTCACCCCTCCACTTT. The rearrangement joins TRBV5-3 to TRBJ1-6; D may be TRBD1 (6 bases). TRBV5-3 is designated an ORF whose function remains uncertain. The CDR3 contains 19 residues.

This clonotype was counted at least ten times. The chain recombines TRBV7-9 with TRBJ1-1; 10 nucleotides match TRBD1. The CDR3 sequence is 14 residues long. Trimming took 4 bases from V and 6 from J; bases not matched to a gene: 5. Germline loops: CDR1 SEHNR, CDR2 FQNEAQ (reference sequence). Here the CDR3 reads CASSSTTGGSEAFF. The CDR3 DNA is TGTGCCAGCAGCTCCACGACAGGGGGCTCTGAAGCTTTCTTT.

In its sample, this clonotype was seen many times. The CDR3 sequence is CASSYLIWGGGRRQGTGELFF. The DNA of the CDR3 is TGTGCCAGCAGTTATCTCATTTGGGGTGGCGGGAGGAGGCAGGGCACCGGGGAGCTGTTTTTT. The chain is built from TRBV6-9 and TRBJ2-2, with TRBD2 identical over 8 bases. This CDR3 comprises 21 residues. After removal of 2 bases from V and 4 bases from J, the junction contained 21 bases not matched to a gene. Germline V CDR1 and CDR2: MNHGY, SVAAGI.

This clonotype was recorded many times. This sequence joins TRBV20-1 and TRBJ1-3; no firm D call. The CDR3 covers 18 residues. V was trimmed by 0 bases and J by 0 bases, leaving 18 bases between them. Germline CDR1 DFQATT, CDR2 SNEGSKA (reference sequence). The CDR3 nucleotides are TGCAGTGCTAGAGACCTCTACCTGGGCGGAGACTCTGGAAACACCATATATTTT. It is translated as CSARDLYLGGDSGNTIYF.

This clonotype has only a few counts. Since a much larger clone is just one base distant, this may be a read error. This sequence joins TRBV20-1 and TRBJ2-3; 7 nucleotides agree with TRBD2. The CDR3 loop spans 15 amino acids. V shed 6 bases and J 0 bases; nucleotides not matched to a gene: 9. The germline gives CDR1 DFQATT, CDR2 SNEGSKA (reference sequence). The CDR3: CSAWILATSTDTQYF. The CDR3 DNA reads as TGCAGTGCATGGATACTAGCGACCAGCACAGATACGCAGTATTTT.

This clonotype was seen a single time. A much larger clone differs by one base, so this may be a read error. CDR3 protein: CASGLAEVSDTQYF. In nucleotides, the CDR3 is TGTGCCAGCGGACTAGCGGAAGTCTCAGATACGCAGTATTTT. The chain links TRBV12-3 or TRBV12-4 to TRBJ2-3, with 10 bases fitting TRBD2. The CDR3 sequence is 14 residues long. Trimming at V came to 8 bases and at J to 4 bases, leaving 6 bases not matched to a gene.

This clonotype was detected once. One end of the junction fails to match germline, which may point to a read error. V usage is TRBV20-1 and J usage is TRBJ2-2, with 8 bases that match TRBD2. The CDR3 totals 18 residues. Germline V gene sequence: CDR1 DFQATT, CDR2 SNEGSKA (reference sequence). DNA for the CDR3: TGCAGTGCTAGAGATTCCTTTCGGCGGGAGGAGAACAACCGGGGGCCTGTTTTT. It translates to CSARDSFRREENNRGPVF.

As to this clonotype: Possible read error: a much larger clone is one base away. CDR3 protein: CASSPDRGHTEAFF. The CDR3 DNA is TGTGCCAGCAGCCCGGACAGGGGGCACACTGAAGCTTTCTTT. The chain recombines TRBV11-2 with TRBJ1-1, with 11 bases lining up with TRBD1. This CDR3 has 14 amino acids. The junction had 2 bases not matched to a gene; V was cut back by 5 bases and J by 3 bases. In germline, CDR1 is SGHAT, CDR2 FQNNGV.

V usage is TRBV7-9 and J usage is TRBJ1-2; D possibly corresponds to TRBD1 (6 bases). The CDR3 is made up of 12 amino acids. Trimming took off 4 bases at V and 4 bases at J, with 7 bases between the two ends. Germline V lookup: CDR1 SEHNR, CDR2 FQNEAQ (reference sequence). The CDR3 nucleotides read TGTGCCAGCAGCTCGGGGGCCTATGGCTACACCTTC. Translated: CASSSGAYGYTF.

The chain uses TRBV12-3 or TRBV12-4 and TRBJ1-1, with 11 bases lining up with TRBD1. V lost 6 bases to trimming and J lost 5 bases; unmatched junction nucleotides: 5. The CDR3 runs to 14 residues. The CDR3 sequence is CASSPDRGRTEAFF. CDR3 bases: TGTGCCAGCAGCCCGGACAGGGGGCGGACTGAAGCTTTCTTT.

As to this clonotype: This may be a read error: a much more frequent sequence differs by one nucleotide. The CDR3 region is CGVEILGSSEYAFF. DNA for the CDR3: TGCGGCGTTGAAATACTGGGATCCAGCGAGTATGCTTTCTTT. The chain uses TRBV29-1 and TRBJ1-1; no reliable D call. The V gene's germline CDR1 is SQVTM and CDR2 ANQGSEA. The CDR3 extends over 14 amino acids.

This clonotype was seen a few times. V and J are TRBV5-6 and TRBJ2-3, with 9 bases aligning to TRBD1. This CDR3 contains 15 residues. With V trimmed by 5 bases and J by 4 bases, 8 bases remained unmatched. CDR1 is SGHDT, CDR2 YYEEEE, per germline. The CDR3 DNA reads as TGTGCCAGCAGAAAAGCCGGGACAGGGCCAGATACGCAGTATTTT. This translates into CASRKAGTGPDTQYF.

This clonotype was observed at least ten times. This chain uses TRBV14 with TRBJ1-1; possibly TRBD1 for D (5 bases). The CDR3 covers 18 residues. CDR1 SGHDN and CDR2 FVKESK come from the germline V gene. Trimming stripped 0 bases from V and 0 bases from J, with 17 bases between. The CDR3 region is CASSQERGAGAMNTEAFF. The DNA of the CDR3 is TGTGCCAGCAGCCAAGAACGGGGAGCCGGGGCAATGAACACTGAAGCTTTCTTT.

There are a few counts of this clonotype. The CDR3 carries no conserved terminal phenylalanine or tryptophan, so it likely arises from a read error. The V call is TRBV7-3, the J call TRBJ1-1; TRBD1 matches at 8 bases. The germline V gene has CDR1 SGHTA and CDR2 FQGTGA. This CDR3 region has 13 residues. This CDR3 is CASRAGGATEAFV. Written as DNA, the CDR3 is TGTGCCAGCCGGGCAGGGGGCGCGACTGAGGCTTTCGTT.

The rearrangement joins TRBV7-8 to TRBJ2-5; TRBD2 matches 8 bases. The CDR3 is 18 amino acids. CDR1 and CDR2 from the germline V gene are SGHVS and FQNEAQ. Losses at the gene ends were 10 bases for V and 1 base for J; bases not matched to a gene: 20. CDR3: CATREDLAGLSTQETQYF. Here the CDR3 DNA reads TGTGCCACCCGAGAGGATTTAGCGGGATTGTCGACCCAAGAGACCCAGTACTTC.

This clonotype has at least ten counts. The CDR3 protein is CASSYSAGFNEKLFF. In nucleotides, the CDR3 is TGTGCCAGCAGTTACTCGGCAGGCTTTAATGAAAAACTGTTTTTT. The rearrangement uses TRBV6-5 and TRBJ1-4; D unresolved. Germline V gives CDR1 MNHEY, CDR2 SVGAGI. Trimming shortened V by 0 bases and J by 4 bases, and 9 bases separated the two germline ends. The CDR3 spans 15 residues.

There are many counts of this clonotype. The chain combines TRBV19 with TRBJ2-2, with 7 bases fitting TRBD2. The CDR3 consists of 17 residues. V gave up 5 bases and J gave up 0 bases; unmatched junction bases: 9. CDR1 LNHDA and CDR2 SQIVND come from the germline V gene (reference sequence). CDR3 sequence reads: CASSFVRRGANTGELFF. CDR3 sequence (DNA): TGTGCCAGTAGTTTCGTCCGACGGGGGGCGAACACCGGGGAGCTGTTTTTT.

This clonotype came up a few times. As the CDR3 is not closed by the conserved phenylalanine or tryptophan, this likely results from a read error. The rearrangement uses TRBV7-6 and TRBJ2-1; 10 positions agree with TRBD2. CDR3 length equals 15 residues. J lost 7 bases, V lost 1 base, and 4 bases had no gene match. Germline CDR1 reads SGHVS; CDR2 reads FNYEAQ. The CDR3 bases are TGTGCCAGCAGCTTAGTAGCGGGAGGAACTAATGAGCAGTTCTCC. Encoded protein: CASSLVAGGTNEQFS.

This clonotype was counted at least ten times. The chain uses TRBV24-1 and TRBJ2-5; D is uncertain. The CDR3 spans 14 residues. Germline lookup yields CDR1 KGHDR and CDR2 SFDVKD. V was trimmed by 5 bases and J by 3 bases, leaving 12 bases between them. CDR3 in DNA: TGTGCCACCAGTGGGGCCTGGTCCGAAGAGACCCAGTACTTC. As protein: CATSGAWSEETQYF.

The sample holds many counts of this clonotype. The V call is TRBV7-6, the J call TRBJ2-7; D may be TRBD2 (6 bases). The V end lost 5 bases, the J end lost 6 bases, and 11 bases lay between the germline ends. Germline loops: CDR1 SGHVS, CDR2 FNYEAQ. The CDR3 extends over 12 amino acids. The CDR3 reads CASSPQEGEQYF. The CDR3 DNA sequence: TGTGCCAGCAGCCCACAGGAGGGCGAGCAGTACTTC.

With regard to this clonotype: A much more abundant neighbour one base away suggests this may be a read error. This chain connects TRBV20-1 to TRBJ1-1; 8 bases are shared with TRBD1. This CDR3 is 13 amino acids long. Germline loops: CDR1 DFQATT, CDR2 SNEGSKA (reference sequence). V lost 6 bases to trimming and J lost 10 bases; unmatched junction nucleotides: 13. Written as DNA, the CDR3 is TGCAGTGCCTGGACAGGGCTTATGGCTGGAGCTTTCTTT. Its protein is CSAWTGLMAGAFF.

This clonotype was seen repeatedly, ten times or more. The V and J genes are TRBV27 and TRBJ1-5; no definite D call. The CDR3 consists of 13 residues. Trimming pared 3 bases from V and 5 bases from J, leaving 8 bases between. Germline V lookup: CDR1 MNHEY, CDR2 SMNVEV (reference sequence). CDR3 sequence: CASSFFKHQPQHF. The CDR3 DNA follows: TGTGCCAGCAGTTTTTTTAAACATCAGCCCCAGCATTTT.

At least ten counts were recorded for this clonotype. The chain links TRBV5-1 to TRBJ2-2; 9 bases fit TRBD2. The CDR3 loop spans 18 amino acids. The J segment lost 7 bases and the V segment lost 1 base, leaving 14 bases of the junction unmatched. Germline V gene lookup returns CDR1 SGHRS and CDR2 YFSETQ. CDR3 DNA sequence: TGCGCCAGCAGCTTGTATTCTAGCGGGACTTCAACCCTCGGGGAGCTGTTTTTT. Translation: CASSLYSSGTSTLGELFF.

The CDR3 region is CASSFPGRTDSNQPQHF. The DNA of the CDR3 is TGTGCCAGCAGTTTCCCCGGCAGGACCGATAGCAATCAGCCCCAGCATTTT. The chain combines TRBV27 with TRBJ1-5; D gene uncertain. Germline values: CDR1 MNHEY, CDR2 SMNVEV (reference sequence). The CDR3 has 17 residues. V lost 3 bases and J 0 bases, leaving 15 bases between the germline ends.

This clonotype was observed a handful of times. A read error may explain this, as a much larger clone is one base away. V is TRBV30 and J is TRBJ1-5; TRBD1 matches 7 bases. This CDR3 spans 14 amino acids. The germline V gene encodes CDR1 GTSNPN and CDR2 SVGIG (reference sequence). The CDR3 here is CAWSGGQVGQPRHF. CDR3 nucleotides: TGTGCCTGGAGCGGAGGACAGGTGGGGCAGCCCCGGCATTTT. The full variable domain, its missing parts supplied by reference TRBV30 and TRBJ1-5, is SQTIHQWPATLVQPVGSPLSLECTVEGTSNPNLYWYRQAAGRGLQLLFYSVGIGQISSEVPQNLSASRPQDRQFILSSKKLLLSDSGFYLCAWSGGQVGQPRHFGDGTRLSIL.